This note documents a single T cell receptor (beta chain) sequence. This clonotype is a singleton in its sample. It has no known antigen specificity. No much larger clonotype is one base removed from it; base qualities were not supplied. A solitary read yields weak support. A patient counted as having stable Graves' hyperthyroidism if no progression to ophthalmopathy occurred over 18 months of follow-up. Hyperthyroidism patients were newly diagnosed, had a disease duration of under 2 months, and were aged 18 to 65 years. The study excluded patients with uncontrolled infections, other autoimmune diseases, pregnancy or lactation. Diagnoses were established on the basis of clinical symptoms, serum thyroxine and TRAb, thyroid ultrasound, and orbital computed tomography. PBMCs were isolated from more than 9 ml of fresh peripheral blood by Ficoll-Paque density gradient centrifugation. Trizol reagent was used to extract total RNA, and RNA quality was then checked on an Agilent 2100 Bioanalyzer.

The data were obtained in a study of T cells in Graves' hyperthyroidism and ophthalmopathy (dated by TCRdb to between 2018 and 2021). General notes on the study: Peripheral blood was sampled at the time of initial diagnosis, prior to any treatment. TCR V-J signatures able to tell the groups apart were searched for in a discovery cohort of 90 to 100 patients, of whom around 43 had Graves' ophthalmopathy and under 65 had stable Graves' hyperthyroidism. Prospective prediction of ophthalmopathy was tested in an independent validation cohort consisting of some 19 hyperthyroidism patients and around 16 patients who later progressed to ophthalmopathy. The 95 to 100 discovery patients were randomly divided into training and test sets at a 7:3 ratio. In addition, the study compared T-cell repertoires in thyroid tissue and in blood from roughly 6 Graves' hyperthyroidism patients. Following sampling, methimazole starting at 30 mg daily was given to hyperthyroidism patients, and high-dose intravenous methylprednisolone was given to ophthalmopathy patients. According to the paper, TCR Vbeta CDR3 sequencing was carried out on over 130 peripheral blood samples, which came from under 50 ophthalmopathy, around 75 hyperthyroidism and approximately 17 progressor patients. Points the paper makes about the study in general: No statistical method was used to fix the sample size in advance, and group allocation was not hidden from the investigators. Most expanded thyroid clonotypes (frequency above 0.001) were also found in blood, which suggests that blood repertoires may mirror thyroid immune responses. Ophthalmopathy was separated from stable hyperthyroidism by a 13 V-J signature model, with 85% to 90% sensitivity and roughly 81% specificity obtained in cross-validation and 80%/75% obtained in testing. In validation, the model predicted progression to ophthalmopathy with around 71% sensitivity and 72.22% specificity, a median of about 6 months before onset.

The TCR beta CDR3 regions were amplified from the RNA transcripts. The TCR CDR3 was subjected to a first round of RT-PCR using the HTBI primer set and the Qiagen OneStep RT-PCR kit. The libraries were constructed in a second round of multiplex PCR and then size-selected and purified. The libraries were sequenced on an Illumina HiSeq2000 using paired-end 100 bp reads. The original pipeline was this. SOAPnuke was used to process the raw data, with reads discarded if the reads contained adapters or uncalled bases, had a mean Phred below 15, or lacked an exact constant-primer or identifier match. High-quality paired reads were merged using COPE v1.2.5, and each unique nucleotide sequence was defined as a clonotype. MiTCR v1.1 was used to align clonotypes to the IMGT TRBV, TRBD and TRBJ reference segments. The analysis included only V-J combinations with a frequency above 0.0001, which together covered more than 98% of the repertoires. The TCS score was defined as F50 (clonal expansion) divided by E x V (chaos), with BLOSUM62-based TCRdist calculated between CDR3 peptides within each V-J. Welch's t-statistics and random forest reduced roughly 530 V-J features to 13, which were used in a naive Bayes classifier (R e1071). The Morisita-Horn index was used to measure how similar the thyroid and blood repertoires were. TCRdb trimmed the raw reads at Q25, called clones with MiXCR and kept productive beta chains. CDR3 protein sequences are deduplicated, and each keeps its most common genes and DNA. The authors' filters were not applied to this entry. This sample has hundreds of thousands of distinct CDR3 sequences in its table, and approximately 36% of those were observed once. The top ten clonotypes cover roughly 30% of the sample.

In the germline V gene, CDR1 corresponds to SGHTA and CDR2 to FQGNSA. There are 18 amino acids in the CDR3, from cysteine to phenylalanine inclusive. Here the CDR3 DNA is all that survives: 54 bases in frame from base 1. Sequencing input: blood. The TCR comes from a woman in her thirties or forties with Graves' hyperthyroidism. The rearranged chain carries TRBV7-2 and TRBJ2-5, and TRBD2 aligns with 11 junction nucleotides. The end of the DNA aligns better with TRBJ2-7, so the J call may be wrong. The nucleotide sequence reads TGTGCCAGCAGCCAAGATTTTGCCCTTAGCGGGGGGGAATACGAGCAGTACTTC. Its translation is CASSQDFALSGGEYEQYF.